This TCR beta chain is drawn from a study of cytomegalovirus exposure and HLA in healthy donors (TCRdb year 2017). For the study in its entirety: In an earlier analysis of approximately 640 of the donors, 276 Gb of sequence data and about 110 million unique TCR beta sequences from roughly 200 million T cells were reported. Approximately 310 gigabases of sequencing data and roughly 90 million unique TCR sequences were included in an early release covering about 700 HLA-typed donors. Of the roughly 420 genotyped donors, 80% to 90% were placed in the genetic ancestry cluster associated with self-reported Caucasian donors. The study was designed to test whether signatures of past pathogen exposure could be identified by cataloging public T cell receptors. Using immunosequencing, the study profiled T cell repertoires from 666 subjects and related those repertoires to cytomegalovirus serostatus. Besides the first cohort of about 730 subjects, a separate validation cohort made up of over 100 different subjects was used. To predict cytomegalovirus infection status, the study brought together high-throughput TCR immunosequencing, statistical association of individual TCRs with disease status, and machine learning. A later analysis re-examined previously published TCR beta repertoires from more than 550 donors and added high-resolution HLA genotyping to investigate patterns of TCR occurrence. In the later analysis, no new phenotypic data were used to find candidate immune exposures; instead, reliance was placed on TCR beta sequences and their occurrence across donors. An earlier analysis of 587 of the donors used high-throughput TCR beta sequencing to judge whether each TCR beta V gene segment behaved as functional or pseudogenic. Alongside the repertoire data, information on donor age, sex, ethnicity and CMV serostatus was compiled. A later genetic analysis used genome-wide SNP genotypes for about 55% of the 666 donors, treating that subset as a discovery cohort. Every repertoire in the discovery cohort had been generated on one and the same sequencing platform. Class I and class II HLA loci were covered by the typing at four-digit resolution. The number of donors typed differed by locus, with about 629-640 for A, B, C, DRB1 and DQB1, around 500 for DQA1, about 610 for DPA1, and approximately 470 for DPB1. Roughly five DR-DQ haplotypes were treated as single units for association and clustering because of strong linkage in the cohort. On average, about 200,000 unique TCR beta nucleotide sequences were sequenced per donor among 300 to 500 genotyped donors of the cohort, with roughly 18% of those sequences being non-productive.

From the cysteine through the phenylalanine, the CDR3 covers 14 amino acids. Only the CDR3 portion is preserved as DNA: 42 bases, with reading frame beginning at the first base. The germline V gene (reference sequence) supplies CDR1 SGHNT and CDR2 YYREEE. Trimmed from V: 4 bases; trimmed from J: 5 bases; junction bases lacking a gene match: 4. About this clone itself: There is no known antigen for this receptor. No base-level quality is on record; no much larger clone is a single base apart.

In total, 600 or so healthy bone marrow donors made up the cohort. At the time of sampling, all cohort members were nominally healthy, though unrecorded immune exposures were likely present. The donor was CMV seropositive and belonged to the group of about 290 seropositive cohort members. A peripheral blood sample was provided by each donor, and peripheral blood mononuclear cells were used for TCR beta sequencing. Genomic DNA was extracted from the blood cell samples with the Qiagen DNeasy Blood Extraction Kit. The research as a whole found: Specific HLA alleles were associated with roughly 16,000 TCR beta sequences at a false discovery rate of 0.05 in a later analysis. Across donors, most TCR sequences were observed very rarely, whereas some public TCRs were present in many individuals. HLA typing was unavailable for some donors at each locus, so association tests used only the typed subset. In a later analysis, HLA-associated TCR beta chains were found to be more clonally expanded and to have lower generation probabilities than equally common non-associated chains. According to a later genetic analysis, donors in an Asian-associated ancestry cluster had fewer N-insertions in productive TCRs than the approximately 630-donor mean. A further reported finding was that TCR beta sequences accurately predicted the HLA-A and HLA-B alleles for most subjects in the first cohort. A later genetic analysis associated a missense DCLRE1C variant with V-gene and J-gene trimming of TCR beta chains, and an independent cohort replicated the association. In vitro tests confirmed that a few of the cytomegalovirus-associated TCR beta chains recognize cytomegalovirus antigens. In an earlier analysis of 587 of the donors, most TCR beta V segments appeared in productive rearrangements about 87% or about 30% of the time, broadly matching IMGT annotations. Immune exposure information for the cohort was limited to CMV serostatus. In both the original and validation cohorts, the classifier was reported to diagnose cytomegalovirus status with high specificity and sensitivity. The cohort was sequenced for TCR beta chains only, and without alpha or paired-chain data the features that could be detected were limited. The sequencing pipeline was judged likely to have produced a cluster of highly shared sequence variants as a technical artifact. Because counts were too low, seventeen rarely observed V segments, including chromosome 9 orphons, were left out of the earlier analysis of about 620 of the donors. When HLA alleles, especially DR and DQ, strongly co-occurred, TCR associations were difficult to assign to individual alleles. Correlated functional status among segregating V segments might reflect linkage disequilibrium, but an unknown experimental factor could not be ruled out. In a later analysis, most CMV-associated TCR beta chains were found to appear HLA-restricted, with HLA associations seemingly driven largely by CMV exposure. In a later analysis, the rate of TCR association differed among HLA loci, with DRB1 alleles having the most associated TCRs and HLA-C alleles having the fewest. Roughly uniform sequencing depth across donors was assumed in presence/absence analyses, although this assumption may not hold. A later analysis reported that several top co-occurrence clusters appeared linked to parvovirus B19, influenza, CMV and Epstein-Barr virus. The authors suggested that the approach could potentially be extended to other disease states and immunological phenotypes. Some IMGT-functional V segments, including TRBV6-2 and TRBV6-3, could not be told apart with the 87-base-pair reads, so those segments were excluded. In the study, some 160 TCR beta chains were listed as associated with cytomegalovirus.

Library construction relied on the immunoSEQ multiplex PCR assay. For the multiplex PCR, a mixture combining 60 forward primers for TCR Vbeta segments and 13 reverse primers for TCR Jbeta segments was used. A multiplex PCR assay on genomic DNA amplified the CDR3 region of rearranged TCR beta genes. The Illumina HiSeq System was used to sequence the amplified TCR beta libraries as 87-base-pair reads. The published analysis was carried out like this. Across the 670 or so repertoires, a later analysis counted tens of millions of unique TCR beta chains, around 11 million of which were shared by at least two donors. To remove PCR and sequencing errors, raw reads were error-corrected and collapsed into unique sequences using a nearest-neighbor algorithm that merged closely related sequences. CDR3 sequences were aligned to IMGT reference sequences to assign V, D and J gene segments. Each retained sequence needed at least a six-nucleotide match to both a V gene segment and a J gene segment. A rearrangement counted as productive if the CDR3 had no stop codons and remained in frame with V and J, and every other rearrangement counted as non-productive. Following IMGT convention, CDR3 was defined as the stretch from the second conserved V-encoded cysteine to the conserved J-encoded phenylalanine. The earlier analysis of about 530 of the donors excluded any sequence lacking an unambiguous match to a single V gene segment. An earlier analysis of almost 600 of the donors classified V segments as functional when productive rearrangements were above 56.7% and as segregating when the standard deviation between donors was above 5%. A statistical classification framework was developed to diagnose cytomegalovirus status using the catalog of TCR beta chain sequences. V and J gene assignment, in a later analysis, came from comparing TCR nucleotide sequences with IMGT/GENE-DB human TR gene sequences. Using the TCRdist pipeline, a later analysis assigned CDR3 sequences along with most-parsimonious VDJ recombination scenarios. In a later analysis, each TCR beta chain was defined by its CDR3 amino acid sequence together with its V-gene family, and reads without a unique V-gene family were excluded. A later analysis removed 450 to 600 highly shared, low-generation-probability nucleotide sequences to deal with suspected cross-contamination and a sequencing artifact. In a later analysis, a clonal expansion index was calculated for each public chain from normalized within-repertoire ranks of inferred template counts. A later analysis computed generation probabilities with a VDJ recombination model fitted to out-of-frame rearrangements, and checked the results against IGoR. Hypergeometric tests were used in a later analysis to score TCR-TCR, TCR-HLA and TCR-CMV co-occurrence, with a repertoire-size bias correction applied to the TCR pairs. A later analysis estimated false discovery rates by permuting HLA or CMV assignments 20 times. A later analysis grouped co-occurring TCRs with DBSCAN, adding TCRdist sequence similarity when clustering within HLA-allele-positive subsets. Repertoires with fewer than 30,000 or more than 120,000 public chains, plus five repertoires with anomalous nucleotide sharing, were excluded from co-occurrence clustering. Entries here come from immuneACCESS through TCRdb and include only in-frame sequences with V and J called. Some clones fail to appear in such tables; in the studies checked, an unresolved V gene covers under half of the shortfall, and the cause of the remainder is unknown. That table furnishes V, J and clone size, whereas the DNA furnished D and trimming. The sample has 130,000 to 150,000 clones on record, around 83% of them singletons. The biggest ten clones account for approximately 1.3% of the sample.

The V and J genes are TRBV5-4 and TRBJ1-4; 8 middle bases align to TRBD1. This TCR derives from a male donor in good health and CMV-seropositive. Sequences were obtained from PBMCs. The CDR3 region reads CASSKTGGNEKLFF. The sequence in DNA is TGTGCCAGCAGCAAAACAGGGGGGAATGAAAAACTGTTTTTT.